This is a list of T cell receptor beta chains from one sample in a study of blood T cell repertoires in COVID-19. Sequenced by immunoSEQ multiplex PCR; TCRdb stores in-frame clones only, minus some. This table holds about 90,000 clones, about 80% found once. The sequenced sample consisted of peripheral blood. The receptors were sampled from a man in his 70s with acute or convalescent COVID-19. The CDR3 runs from the conserved cysteine through the conserved F or W. A D gene is named only where the DNA matches it firmly. Only some rows state a clone size, as once, few, many or a class for expanded clones.

TRBV9	-	TRBJ2-5	-	CASSVSFRDGETQYF	TGTGCCAGCAGCGTATCTTTCAGGGATGGGGAGACCCAGTACTTC
TRBV2	-	TRBJ1-5	-	CASNIQGRGQPQHF	TGTGCCAGCAACATTCAGGGGAGGGGACAGCCCCAGCATTTT
TRBV5-1	medium-sized	TRBJ2-2	TRBD2	CASSLEGAGGTGELFF	TGCGCCAGCAGCTTGGAGGGAGCGGGGGGCACCGGGGAGCTGTTTTTT
TRBV7-3	few	TRBJ1-5	-	CASSLYYVGGSNQPQHF	TGTGCCAGCAGCTTATATTACGTTGGGGGGAGCAATCAGCCCCAGCATTTT
TRBV2	few	TRBJ1-4	-	CASRRVVEKLFF	TGTGCCAGCAGGAGGGTCGTTGAAAAACTGTTTTTT
TRBV24-1	-	TRBJ2-1	TRBD2	CATSGTSGGFNEQFF	TGTGCCACCAGTGGGACTAGCGGGGGGTTCAATGAGCAGTTCTTC
TRBV5-1	-	TRBJ2-7	TRBD2	CASSFLAGVGEQYF	TGCGCCAGCAGCTTCCTAGCGGGAGTTGGCGAGCAGTACTTC
TRBV28	-	TRBJ1-1	TRBD1	CASSIRGSLTEAFF	TGTGCCAGCAGTATCAGGGGGTCGCTCACTGAAGCTTTCTTT
TRBV3-1/TRBV3-2	-	TRBJ2-6	-	CASSQDLGGSGANVLTF	TGTGCCAGCAGCCAAGACTTAGGAGGTTCTGGGGCCAACGTCCTGACTTTC
TRBV5-1	-	TRBJ2-5	TRBD1	CASSLGSGGIQETQYF	TGCGCCAGCAGCTTGGGGTCAGGGGGTATCCAAGAGACCCAGTACTTC
TRBV13	-	TRBJ2-5	-	CASSQTRAETQYF	TGTGCCAGCAGTCAGACTAGAGCAGAGACCCAGTACTTC
TRBV5-1	-	TRBJ2-3	TRBD1	CASSPRQGFPDTQYF	TGCGCCAGCAGCCCGCGACAGGGATTTCCAGATACGCAGTATTTT
TRBV6-5	-	TRBJ1-1	TRBD1	CASITGVATTEAFF	TGTGCCAGCATTACAGGGGTAGCGACCACTGAAGCTTTCTTT
TRBV5-1	once	TRBJ1-1	-	CASSLGGRGTEAFF	TGCGCCAGCAGCTTGGGCGGCAGAGGGACTGAAGCTTTCTTT
TRBV9	-	TRBJ2-1	-	CASSVAPQGSYNEQFF	TGTGCCAGCAGCGTAGCTCCGCAGGGGTCCTACAATGAGCAGTTCTTC
TRBV5-4	-	TRBJ2-2	-	CASSLNSANTGELFF	TGTGCCAGCAGCCTAAATAGCGCGAACACCGGGGAGCTGTTTTTT
TRBV18	many	TRBJ2-2	TRBD1	CASSPQPRDSYTGELFF	TGTGCCAGCTCACCCCAACCCCGGGACAGTTACACCGGGGAGCTGTTTTTT
TRBV30	-	TRBJ1-2	-	CAWSPRGLNYGYTF	TGTGCCTGGAGCCCTAGAGGGCTTAACTATGGCTACACCTTC
TRBV30	-	TRBJ2-2	-	CAWSVDSSGAGELFF	TGTGCCTGGAGTGTTGACAGTTCGGGCGCCGGGGAGCTGTTTTTT
TRBV5-1	-	TRBJ1-5	-	CASSFDSPGVSQHF	TGCGCCAGCAGCTTTGACTCCCCCGGAGTGTCCCAGCATTTT
TRBV6-6	-	TRBJ1-2	TRBD1	CASSSAQTGGSIGYTF	TGTGCCAGCAGTTCGGCCCAGACAGGGGGCTCGATCGGCTACACCTTC
TRBV6-5	-	TRBJ1-1	TRBD1	CASSRGQDEAFF	TGTGCCAGCAGCCGCGGACAGGACGAAGCTTTCTTT
TRBV19	-	TRBJ2-5	TRBD2	CASTLGPGRQEVGETQYF	TGTGCCAGTACTCTCGGACCCGGGAGGCAGGAGGTTGGAGAGACCCAGTACTTC
TRBV28	-	TRBJ1-2	-	CASSLSSGSINYGYTF	TGTGCCAGCAGTTTATCGTCAGGAAGCATTAACTATGGCTACACCTTC
TRBV5-1	few	TRBJ2-2	TRBD1	CASSLGQGGGELFF	TGCGCCAGCAGCTTGGGACAGGGCGGCGGGGAGCTGTTTTTT
TRBV3-1/TRBV3-2	-	TRBJ2-5	TRBD2	CASSQETWEGKQETQYF	TGTGCCAGCAGCCAAGAAACGTGGGAGGGAAAACAAGAGACCCAGTACTTC
TRBV6-6	-	TRBJ2-5	-	CASRAEETQYF	TGTGCCAGCAGGGCAGAAGAGACCCAGTACTTC
TRBV27	-	TRBJ2-2	TRBD2	CASSLVAGVTGELFF	TGTGCCAGCAGTTTGGTAGCGGGTGTCACCGGGGAGCTGTTTTTT
TRBV10-2	-	TRBJ2-7	TRBD1	CASSDAGQGNDEQYF	TGCGCCAGCAGTGACGCGGGACAGGGAAACGACGAGCAGTACTTC
TRBV7-9	once	TRBJ1-1	-	CASSGAGDMNTEAFF	TGTGCCAGCAGCGGAGCGGGGGACATGAACACTGAAGCTTTCTTT
TRBV28	-	TRBJ2-3	TRBD2	CASNPTGGRADTQYF	TGTGCCAGCAACCCCACGGGCGGGAGGGCCGATACGCAGTATTTT
TRBV24-1	-	TRBJ2-1	-	CATSEEGVNGRNEQFF	TGTGCCACCAGTGAAGAGGGGGTCAACGGTCGGAATGAGCAGTTCTTC
TRBV4-1	once	TRBJ2-7	-	CASSQEGLAGTYEQYF	TGCGCCAGCAGCCAAGAAGGTCTGGCGGGGACCTACGAGCAGTACTTC
TRBV19	-	TRBJ2-3	TRBD1	CASRTGGLADTQYF	TGTGCCAGTAGGACAGGGGGATTGGCAGATACGCAGTATTTT
TRBV5-4	-	TRBJ1-1	-	CASSLARRGNTEAFF	TGTGCCAGCAGCTTGGCACGGCGGGGGAACACTGAAGCTTTCTTT
TRBV5-1	few	TRBJ2-2	TRBD2	CASSFPAGARDGELFF	TGCGCCAGCAGCTTCCCAGCGGGGGCCCGAGACGGGGAGCTGTTTTTT
TRBV3-1/TRBV3-2	-	TRBJ1-3	-	CASSQADTREGGTIYF	TGTGCCAGCAGCCAGGCCGACACGAGAGAGGGCGGCACCATATATTTT
TRBV10-3	-	TRBJ1-1	-	CAISTGSLNTEAFF	TGTGCCATCAGTACAGGTTCCCTGAACACTGAAGCTTTCTTT
TRBV6-5	-	TRBJ1-2	TRBD1	CASSDRGQDYGYTF	TGTGCCAGCAGCGACAGGGGGCAAGACTATGGCTACACCTTC
TRBV7-3	-	TRBJ2-7	-	CASSLGLAPHEQYF	TGTGCCAGCAGCTTAGGGCTAGCTCCACACGAGCAGTACTTC
TRBV27	-	TRBJ1-2	-	CASSRGDGYTF	TGTGCCAGCAGTCGGGGGGATGGCTACACCTTC
TRBV15	-	TRBJ1-6	-	CATSRTRLLADSPLHF	TGTGCCACCAGCAGGACTCGACTACTCGCGGATTCACCCCTCCACTTT
TRBV5-8	-	TRBJ1-6	TRBD1	CASSLGSGTGSPLHF	TGTGCCAGCAGCTTGGGTTCCGGGACAGGTTCACCCCTCCACTTT
TRBV18	-	TRBJ1-6	-	CASSPRQAKNSPLHF	TGTGCCAGCTCACCGCGACAGGCTAAGAATTCACCCCTCCACTTT
TRBV15	-	TRBJ2-7	-	CATSRGRLPTPYEQYF	TGTGCCACCAGCAGAGGACGACTCCCAACCCCCTACGAGCAGTACTTC
TRBV28	-	TRBJ1-1	-	CASSLQGRGTEAFF	TGTGCCAGCAGTTTACAGGGGAGAGGAACTGAAGCTTTCTTT
TRBV3-1/TRBV3-2	-	TRBJ1-2	TRBD1	CASSPTSTGGYGYTF	TGTGCCAGCAGCCCTACTTCGACAGGGGGTTATGGCTACACCTTC
TRBV15	once	TRBJ1-3	-	CATSRDPGVSGNTIYF	TGTGCCACCAGCAGAGATCCGGGGGTCTCTGGAAACACCATATATTTT
TRBV11-2	-	TRBJ2-7	TRBD1	CASSSLMGQFGEQYF	TGTGCCAGCAGCAGCTTAATGGGACAGTTTGGCGAGCAGTACTTC
TRBV28	-	TRBJ1-4	-	CASTRRRAATNEKLFF	TGTGCCAGCACCAGGCGGCGGGCCGCAACTAATGAAAAACTGTTTTTT